This TCR beta chain was obtained from a study of OX40 agonist ivuxolimab in advanced cancers. Across the study: Hepatocellular carcinoma, melanoma, renal cell or head and neck cancer affected the dose-escalation patients.

This clone has a handful of counts. Libraries were prepared by immunoSEQ multiplex PCR; TCRdb keeps only in-frame clonotypes and omits some of them. The sample lists 85,000 to 90,000 clones, 85% occurring once. V lost 9 bases to trimming and J lost 2 bases, with 16 bases between them. CDR1 and CDR2 (germline): SNHLY, FYNNEI. The CDR3 covers 15 residues. The TCR sequence derives from an adult with an advanced solid tumor such as melanoma, head and neck, liver or kidney cancer. The genes are TRBV2 and TRBJ1-4; TRBD1 might be the D (5 bases). Sequences were derived from CD4+ or CD8+ T cells sorted from blood, sampled in a trial of the OX40 agonist ivuxolimab. The DNA for the CDR3 is TGTGCCAGTGGCGTCCGGGGGAATACTAATGAAAAACTGTTTTTT. Translation gives CASGVRGNTNEKLFF.